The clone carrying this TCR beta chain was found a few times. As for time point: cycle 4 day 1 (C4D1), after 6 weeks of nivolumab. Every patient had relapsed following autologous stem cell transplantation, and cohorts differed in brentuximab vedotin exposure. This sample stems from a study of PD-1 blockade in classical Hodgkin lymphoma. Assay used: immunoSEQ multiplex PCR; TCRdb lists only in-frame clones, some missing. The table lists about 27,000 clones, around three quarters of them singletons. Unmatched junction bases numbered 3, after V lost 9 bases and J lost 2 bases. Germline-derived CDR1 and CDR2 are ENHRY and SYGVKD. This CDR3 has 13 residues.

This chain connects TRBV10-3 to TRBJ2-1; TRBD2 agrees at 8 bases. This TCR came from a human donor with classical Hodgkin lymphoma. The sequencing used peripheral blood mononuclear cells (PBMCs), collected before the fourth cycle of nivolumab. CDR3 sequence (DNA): TGTGCCATTTCTAGCGGGCCCTACAATGAGCAGTTCTTC. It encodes CAISSGPYNEQFF.